What follows describes a single TCR beta chain. The antigen remains unidentified. The sample is drawn from a study of CD8+CD57+ T cells in acquired aplastic anemia. Across the study: Across the sorted CD4+ and CD8+ cells, DNA amounts averaged roughly 3.5 ug.

All patients picked for sequencing had shown, by flow cytometry, an expansion of CD8+CD57+ cells. Everyone among the patients had severe acquired aplastic anemia. For CDR3 and TCR beta VDJ profiling, genomic DNA was the template used. MiXCR, run by TCRdb on the reads, gives a single entry per CDR3 protein. The data contain 150,000 to 200,000 distinct CDR3 sequences, approximately 52% of them seen just once; the ten biggest clones take up around 1.8%. Findings of the study overall: There were fewer than 35 CD8+ CDR3 sequences that occurred in both patients and controls. Patient and control CD8+ Simpson's diversity was not significantly different.

The CDR3 is 12 amino acids. CDR1 SGHTA and CDR2 FQGNSA come from the germline V gene. Trimming removed 6 bases at V and 6 bases at J, with 11 bases between. The source of this sequence is a human donor with aplastic anemia. The specimen sequenced was sorted CD4+, CD8+, or CD8+CD57+ T cells (not recorded which) from PBMCs. This chain connects TRBV7-2 to TRBJ1-1; TRBD1 is a possible D gene (5 bases). In nucleotides, the CDR3 is TGTGCCAGCAGGGGGGAACAGGCTGAAGCTTTCTTT. This sequence encodes CASRGEQAEAFF.